This T cell receptor beta chain was identified in a study of TIL therapy for anti-PD-1-resistant metastatic lung cancer. Study in general: Tumors carried a median about 1.6 non-synonymous mutations per megabase. General study results and limits: The cohort had more treatment-naive, never-smoker and oncogene-addicted patients than typical.

Time point here: pre-treatment sample, taken before nivolumab and TIL therapy. The immunoSEQ assay was v3. Profiling relied on immunoSEQ multiplex PCR, and the TCRdb table lists in-frame clones only, not all of them. Of approximately 57,000 clones listed, approximately 75% are singletons. In the case of this clone: The antigen is not known.

CDR3 length: 13 amino acids. Germline V CDR1 and CDR2: DFQATT, SNEGSKA (reference sequence). V was pared by 3 bases and J by 10 bases, with 13 bases between. The sequences come from blood, collected at baseline. The TCR sequence derives from a person aged 25 to 80 with non-small cell lung cancer. The genes are TRBV20-1 and TRBJ1-6, with unresolved D. CDR3 nucleotide sequence: TGCAGTGCTAGTGGACCTGGGGTCTCACCCCTCCACTTT. This gives the protein CSASGPGVSPLHF.